Below, 25 T cell receptor beta chains from the same sample are listed, as sequenced in a study of neurological immune-mediated disorders. MiXCR, run by TCRdb on the 5' RACE reads, gives a single entry per CDR3 protein. The sample contains 78,000 or so distinct CDR3 sequences, approximately 5% of which appear only once. Material for sequencing was PBMCs. These receptors were obtained from a woman between 25 and 40 years old with multiple sclerosis.

This clonotype has at least ten counts. The rearrangement joins TRBV11-2 to TRBJ2-3; D is uncertain. The CDR3 is made up of 14 amino acids. The V gene lost 7 bases and the J gene lost 8 bases, with 19 bases spanning the gap. CDR1 and CDR2 from the germline V gene are SGHAT and FQNNGV. The CDR3 reads CASKFAGVSGTQYF. The CDR3 nucleotides read TGTGCCAGCAAGTTCGCTGGGGTATCCGGTACGCAGTATTTT.

This clonotype has a count of ten or more. V usage is TRBV9 and J usage is TRBJ2-2, with TRBD1 as a possible D gene (6 bases). Germline V gives CDR1 SGDLS, CDR2 YYNGEE. This CDR3 is 15 amino acids long. Trimming removed 5 bases from V and 2 bases from J, with 13 bases in between. The CDR3 DNA reads as TGTGCCAGCAGTCTGCAGGGGTTAAACACCGGGGAGCTGTTTTTT. Encoded protein: CASSLQGLNTGELFF.

This clonotype was found many times. The V call is TRBV6-6, the J call TRBJ1-2, with D unclear. V dropped 5 bases and J dropped 4 bases, with 23 bases sitting between them. CDR3 length equals 17 residues. CDR1 MNHNY and CDR2 SVGAGI come from the germline V gene (reference sequence). The CDR3 region is CASSNTPTAGGGYGYTF. As DNA, the CDR3 is TGTGCCAGCAGTAATACCCCAACAGCGGGCGGTGGCTATGGCTACACCTTC.

This clonotype was picked up many times. The gene calls are TRBV24-1 and TRBJ1-2, with TRBD1 matching over 9 bases. CDR3 length: 13 amino acids. CDR1 is KGHDR, CDR2 SFDVKD, per germline. V lost 5 bases, J lost 11 bases, and 8 bases stayed unmatched. This chain's CDR3 is CATSGGTGTLYTF. CDR3 nucleotide sequence: TGTGCCACCAGTGGCGGGACAGGGACCCTATACACCTTC.

In this sample, this clonotype turned up many times. A much larger clone lies a single base off, so this may be a read error. This chain connects TRBV10-3 to TRBJ1-4; D is unclear. Germline CDR1 is ENHRY and CDR2 is SYGVKD. This CDR3 is 12 amino acids long. CDR3 in DNA: TGTGACATTAGGACGAGCAATGAAAAACTGTTTTTT. Translation gives CDIRTSNEKLFF.

The sample holds many counts of this clonotype. The rearrangement uses TRBV20-1 and TRBJ2-5, with 14 bases matching TRBD2. This CDR3 is built from 15 residues. Germline V gives CDR1 DFQATT, CDR2 SNEGSKA (reference sequence). Germline trimming cut 4 bases from V and 6 bases from J; bases unmatched to any gene: 7. The CDR3, as DNA: TGCAGTGCTACCCGACTAGCGGGGGGGCCACAGACCCAGTACTTC. Residues: CSATRLAGGPQTQYF.

This clonotype has just a few counts. This sequence may be a read error, since a much larger clone differs from it by one base. The chain has TRBV20-1 and TRBJ1-4, with 7 positions matching TRBD1. Per germline, CDR1 DFQATT and CDR2 SNEGSKA (reference sequence). J gave up 3 bases and V 7 bases, and 5 bases lay outside the gene matches. The CDR3 contains 13 residues. CDR3 nucleotide sequence: TGCAGTGATACAGGGGATTCTAATGAAAAACTGTTTTTT. Translating gives CSDTGDSNEKLFF.

This clonotype came up many times. The chain carries TRBV10-3 and TRBJ2-1; 9 bases agree with TRBD2. V dropped 3 bases and J dropped 7; count of bases not matched to a gene: 10. The CDR3 is made up of 16 amino acids. CDR1 and CDR2 from the germline V gene are ENHRY and SYGVKD. The CDR3 sequence: CAISDELAGTGNEQFF. CDR3 DNA: TGTGCCATCAGTGATGAGCTAGCGGGAACAGGTAATGAGCAGTTCTTC.

V and J are TRBV5-1 and TRBJ1-1; 8 nucleotides align to TRBD1. The trim removed 4 bases at V and 1 base at J, leaving 6 bases unmatched. Germline V gene data show CDR1 as SGHRS and CDR2 as YFSETQ. The CDR3 spans 15 residues. CDR3 nucleotide sequence: TGCGCCAGCAGCCCAAGGGGGACAGGGAACACTGAAGCTTTCTTT. Residues: CASSPRGTGNTEAFF.

This clonotype was seen many times. The chain couples TRBV12-3 or TRBV12-4 to TRBJ1-2, with TRBD1 as a possible D gene (5 bases). The CDR3 runs to 15 residues. Deletions cut 4 bases from V and 4 bases from J, with 16 bases between. The CDR3 loop is CASSYNEGDSYGYTF. The CDR3 nucleotides are TGTGCCAGCAGTTATAACGAGGGAGACAGCTATGGCTACACCTTC.

This clonotype has a count of ten or more. The V gene is TRBV7-2, the J gene TRBJ2-1, with 12 positions matching TRBD1. This CDR3 is built from 16 residues. The germline CDR1 and CDR2 sequences are SGHTA and FQGNSA. V shed 0 bases and J 13 bases; nucleotides not matched to a gene: 10. The CDR3 sequence: CASSLAGQGAVRTQFF. In DNA, the CDR3 is TGTGCCAGCAGCTTAGCGGGACAGGGGGCAGTCAGGACCCAGTTCTTC.

This clonotype has at least ten counts. The chain is built from TRBV28 and TRBJ2-5, with D hard to call. Trimming cost V 1 base and J 0 bases, with 9 bases left between them. Germline CDR1 MDHEN, CDR2 SYDVKM. This CDR3 has 15 residues. The CDR3 loop reads CASSLLGLYQETQYF. The CDR3 bases are TGTGCCAGCAGTTTATTAGGCTTGTACCAAGAGACCCAGTACTTC.

This clonotype has at least ten counts. The rearrangement uses TRBV3-1 and TRBJ2-5; D possibly corresponds to TRBD1 (5 bases). Germline V gives CDR1 LGHDT, CDR2 YNNKEL (reference sequence). The CDR3 has 17 residues. The ends were cut back, 5 bases at V and 3 bases at J, with 22 bases in the middle. The CDR3 DNA is TGTGCCAGCAGCTACAAGGTTGGGGCACCTAGAGAAGAGACCCAGTACTTC. Translating gives CASSYKVGAPREETQYF.

In this sample, this clonotype turned up many times. This rearrangement joins TRBV6-2 or TRBV6-3 to TRBJ2-7; tentatively, D is TRBD1 or TRBD2 (5 bases each). This CDR3 spans 14 amino acids. The ends were cut back, 5 bases at V and 3 bases at J, with 14 bases in the middle. Looked up from germline, CDR1 is MNHEY and CDR2 is SVGEGT. The CDR3 DNA follows: TGTGCCAGCAGTACCTGGGACGGAAACTACGAGCAGTACGTC. Translation: CASSTWDGNYEQYV.

This clonotype was detected a few times. This chain uses TRBV7-9 with TRBJ2-7, with a weak D call TRBD2 (5 bases). Germline lookup yields CDR1 SEHNR and CDR2 FQNEAQ (reference sequence). The CDR3 spans 14 residues. V lost 4 bases and J 2 bases, leaving 12 bases between the germline ends. CDR3 nucleotides: TGTGCCAGCAGCTCCCTCTTCGGGACCTACGAGCAGTACGTC. Amino acid sequence: CASSSLFGTYEQYV.

The sample holds many counts of this clonotype. The chain links TRBV29-1 to TRBJ2-3, with D perhaps TRBD2 (6 bases). The ends were cut back, 4 bases at V and 4 bases at J, with 18 bases in the middle. CDR1 is SQVTM and CDR2 is ANQGSEA in the germline V gene. The length of the CDR3 is 15 residues. The CDR3 DNA sequence: TGCAGCGTTGCCGGGGGACTTCCCGGACCAGATACGCAGTATTTT. Translation gives CSVAGGLPGPDTQYF.

This clonotype was found many times. J is TRBJ2-2 and V is TRBV7-6; 11 bases agree with TRBD2. The germline gives CDR1 SGHVS, CDR2 FNYEAQ. The CDR3 loop spans 19 amino acids. V gave up 5 bases and J gave up 0 bases; unmatched junction bases: 11. The CDR3 reads CASSRRLAGSIANTGELFF. CDR3 in DNA: TGTGCCAGCAGCAGAAGACTAGCGGGATCCATTGCGAACACCGGGGAGCTGTTTTTT. Full variable domain (remainder filled in from reference TRBV7-6 and TRBJ2-2): GAGVSQSPRYKVTKRGQDVALRCDPISGHVSLYWYRQALGQGPEFLTYFNYEAQQDKSGLPNDRFSAERPEGSISTLTIQRTEQRDSAMYRCASSRRLAGSIANTGELFFGEGSRLTVL.

This clonotype was counted at least ten times. J is TRBJ2-3 and V is TRBV7-2, with D tentatively TRBD1 (6 bases). The germline V gene has CDR1 SGHTA and CDR2 FQGNSA. The CDR3 sequence is 12 residues long. Deletions cut 10 bases from V and 6 bases from J, with 14 bases between. CDR3 protein: CAIRNQGDTQYF. DNA for the CDR3: TGTGCCATCCGTAATCAGGGGGATACGCAGTATTTT.

This clonotype has a count of ten or more. The chain uses TRBV5-1 and TRBJ2-3; 13 positions agree with TRBD2. Trimming at V came to 1 base and at J to 2 bases, leaving 10 bases not matched to a gene. This CDR3 spans 19 amino acids. Germline CDR1 reads SGHRS; CDR2 reads YFSETQ. For the CDR3, the DNA is TGCGCCAGCAGCTTGCAAGGACTAGCGGGGGCCTACCTCACAGATACGCAGTATTTT. It translates to CASSLQGLAGAYLTDTQYF.

This clonotype has just a few counts. J is TRBJ1-4 and V is TRBV20-1; D not certain. Looked up from germline, CDR1 is DFQATT and CDR2 is SNEGSKA (reference sequence). The V end was cut by 3 bases, the J end by 0 bases, with 5 bases between. CDR3 size: 13 residues. In DNA, the CDR3 is TGCAGTGCTAGTGGAACAACTAATGAAAAACTGTTTTTT. Residues: CSASGTTNEKLFF.

This clonotype has at least ten counts. V gene TRBV7-2 combines with J gene TRBJ2-3; no definite D call. The CDR3 is 13 residues long. Germline CDR1 is SGHTA and CDR2 is FQGNSA. V lost 1 base and J lost 7, with 9 bases in between. In nucleotides, the CDR3 is TGTGCCAGCAGCTTAGTGTCGGCTAATACGCAGTATTTT. It encodes CASSLVSANTQYF.

This clonotype was seen at least ten times. The chain links TRBV18 to TRBJ1-1; TRBD1 matches at 8 bases. The germline CDR1 and CDR2 sequences are KGHSH and LQKENI. The CDR3 extends over 15 amino acids. V lost 4 bases to trimming and J lost 4 bases; unmatched junction nucleotides: 8. The DNA of the CDR3 is TGTGCCAGCTCACTAGACAGGGGAGAGGTCACTGAAGCTTTCTTT. Protein: CASSLDRGEVTEAFF.

This clonotype came up many times. This CDR3 reads CASSLTGVDGYTF. In DNA, the CDR3 is TGTGCCAGCAGCTTGACAGGTGTGGATGGCTACACCTTC. V usage is TRBV5-6 and J usage is TRBJ1-2; D is possibly TRBD1 (5 bases). Trimming took off 1 base at V and 6 bases at J, with 10 bases between the two ends. This CDR3 contains 13 residues. Looked up from germline, CDR1 is SGHDT and CDR2 is YYEEEE. The full variable domain, in which reference TRBV5-6 and TRBJ1-2 provide the parts outside the CDR3, is DAGVTQSPTHLIKTRGQQVTLRCSPKSGHDTVSWYQQALGQGPQFIFQYYEEEERQRGNFPDRFSGHQFPNYSSELNVNALLLGDSALYLCASSLTGVDGYTFGSGTRLTVV.

This clonotype occurred many times. The chain joins TRBV12-3 or TRBV12-4 to TRBJ2-5; tentative D call: TRBD2 (5 bases). CDR3 size: 14 residues. V was trimmed by 6 bases and J by 4 bases, leaving 15 bases between them. In DNA form, the CDR3 reads TGTGCCAGCAGCTCGGGGTCTTTGAGAGAGACCCAGTACTTC. Protein sequence: CASSSGSLRETQYF.

This clonotype was counted at least ten times. The V gene is TRBV5-5, the J gene TRBJ1-2, with D uncertain. The V and J ends lost 1 base and 0 bases respectively, with 4 bases between them. Looked up from germline, CDR1 is SGHKS and CDR2 is YYEKEE (reference sequence). This CDR3 contains 13 residues. CDR3 loop: CASSLNPNYGYTF. In DNA form, the CDR3 reads TGTGCCAGCAGCTTGAATCCTAACTATGGCTACACCTTC. The variable domain in full, with the rest retrieved from reference TRBV5-5 and TRBJ1-2, is DAGVTQSPTHLIKTRGQQVTLRCSPISGHKSVSWYQQVLGQGPQFIFQYYEKEERGRGNFPDRFSARQFPNYSSELNVNALLLGDSALYLCASSLNPNYGYTFGSGTRLTVV.